Listed here is a single T cell receptor beta chain. This specimen belongs to a study of cytomegalovirus exposure and HLA in healthy donors. This CDR3 spans 11 amino acids. V was cut by 6 bases and J by 7 bases, with 10 bases left in between. Germline V gene sequence: CDR1 SGDLS, CDR2 YYNGEE. With 60 Vbeta and 13 Jbeta primers, the PCR was carried out. Sequencing used immunoSEQ multiplex PCR; TCRdb keeps in-frame clones, though not all of them. This sample carries some 160,000 clones, just over 75% of them seen once, and the ten largest clones take 1.5% to 1.8%. This TCR came from a middle-aged man in good health and CMV-seronegative. The specimen sequenced was PBMCs. The chain joins TRBV9 to TRBJ1-2; D is ambiguous. CDR3 amino acids: CASTTTGGYTF. Here the CDR3 DNA reads TGTGCCAGCACCACGACGGGTGGCTACACCTTC.